These 17 T cell receptor beta chains originate from one sample sequenced in a study of blood T cell repertoires in COVID-19. Libraries were prepared by immunoSEQ multiplex PCR; TCRdb keeps only in-frame clonotypes and omits some of them. The sample contains about 88,000 clones, roughly 84% of which appear only once. Sequencing was done on a sample of peripheral blood. These receptors all stem from a woman aged 70-85 years with acute or convalescent COVID-19.

The V call is TRBV25-1, the J call TRBJ2-3, with TRBD1 identical over 10 bases. The CDR3 is 17 residues long. CDR1 and CDR2 (germline): MGHDK, SYGVNS. V shed 5 bases and J 3 bases; nucleotides not matched to a gene: 11. CDR3 amino acids: CASSIRHGGQGTDTQYF. In DNA form, the CDR3 reads TGTGCCAGCAGTATCCGCCACGGGGGACAGGGGACAGATACGCAGTATTTT.

The chain uses TRBV5-1 and TRBJ1-4, with a weak D call TRBD1 (6 bases). The CDR3 sequence is 13 residues long. Between the trimmed V and J ends, which lost 4 bases and 5 bases, there was a span of 9 bases. CDR1 SGHRS and CDR2 YFSETQ come from the germline V gene. The CDR3 DNA reads TGCGCCAGCAGCCCAGGGACAAATGAAAAACTGTTTTTT. It encodes CASSPGTNEKLFF. The full variable domain, rest sourced from reference TRBV5-1 and TRBJ1-4, is KAGVTQTPRYLIKTRGQQVTLSCSPISGHRSVSWYQQTPGQGLQFLFEYFSETQRNKGNFPGRFSGRQFSNSRSEMNVSTLELGDSALYLCASSPGTNEKLFFGSGTQLSVL.

This clone was seen only once. V and J are TRBV4-1 and TRBJ1-6; 9 positions match TRBD1. Germline V gene sequence: CDR1 MGHRA, CDR2 YSYEKL. J gave up 9 bases and V 1 base, and 7 bases lay outside the gene matches. This CDR3 has 16 amino acids. The CDR3: CASSQAYRGQGSPLHF. In DNA, the CDR3 is TGCGCCAGCAGCCAAGCTTACAGGGGGCAGGGTTCACCCCTCCACTTT.

V usage is TRBV11-2 and J usage is TRBJ2-6; 8 bases fit TRBD1. The V gene end was trimmed by 0 bases and the J gene end by 1 base; junction bases not matched to a gene: 8. This CDR3 comprises 19 residues. Germline CDR1 SGHAT, CDR2 FQNNGV. The CDR3 here is CASSLDRGRGLSGANVLTF. The CDR3 DNA sequence: TGTGCCAGCAGCTTAGACAGGGGGCGAGGTTTATCTGGGGCCAACGTCCTGACTTTC.

The chain carries TRBV7-9 and TRBJ1-3, with D maybe TRBD1 (5 bases). Germline values: CDR1 SEHNR, CDR2 FQNEAQ (reference sequence). The CDR3 loop spans 16 amino acids. V lost 1 base, J lost 0 bases, and 10 bases lay in between. The CDR3, as DNA: TGTGCCAGCAGCTTAGATCAGGGTATCTCTGGAAACACCATATATTTT. Translating gives CASSLDQGISGNTIYF.

The rearrangement links TRBV30 to TRBJ1-3, with a tentative D call TRBD1 (5 bases). This CDR3 region has 15 residues. The V gene lost 1 base and the J gene lost 3 bases, with 13 bases spanning the gap. Germline V gene lookup returns CDR1 GTSNPN and CDR2 SVGIG (reference sequence). Written as DNA, the CDR3 is TGTGCCTGGAGTGCGAACCAGGGTGGTGGAAACACCATATATTTT. Protein sequence: CAWSANQGGGNTIYF.

The genes are TRBV7-2 and TRBJ1-5, with TRBD1 matching 11 bases. From germline, CDR1 is SGHTA and CDR2 FQGNSA. CDR3 length: 16 residues. With 3 bases clipped from V and 4 bases from J, the junction kept 5 bases outside the gene matches. This CDR3 reads CASSFDGQGANQPQHF. CDR3 nucleotides: TGTGCCAGCAGCTTCGACGGACAGGGGGCAAATCAGCCCCAGCATTTT.

The sample holds one count of this clone. The CDR3: CASSKGQSNQPQHF. DNA for the CDR3: TGTGCCAGCAGTAAGGGACAGAGCAATCAGCCCCAGCATTTT. V gene TRBV6-2 or TRBV6-3 combines with J gene TRBJ1-5; 7 bases map to TRBD1. The CDR3 contains 14 residues. The ends lost 5 bases at V and 1 base at J; junction bases unmatched: 2. The V gene's germline CDR1 is MNHEY and CDR2 SVGEGT.

The CDR3 bases are TGTGCCAGCAGTCCCCCCCCGACAGTCCGATGGTTCTTC. This translates into CASSPPPTVRWFF. This sequence joins TRBV28 and TRBJ2-1; D is perhaps TRBD1 (5 bases). Trimming left V 5 bases short and J 15 bases short, with 20 bases between. The germline V gene has CDR1 MDHEN and CDR2 SYDVKM. The CDR3 covers 13 residues. Together with reference TRBV28 and TRBJ2-1, the CDR3 gives the full variable domain: DVKVTQSSRYLVKRTGEKVFLECVQDMDHENMFWYRQDPGLGLRLIYFSYDVKMKEKGDIPEGYSVSREKKERFSLILESASTNQTSMYLCASSPPPTVRWFFGPGTRLTVL.

This chain uses TRBV30 with TRBJ1-3, with D possibly TRBD1 on 6 matching bases. V was pared by 4 bases and J by 4 bases, with 8 bases between. CDR1 is GTSNPN, CDR2 SVGIG, per germline (reference sequence). The CDR3 has 12 amino acids. The CDR3 DNA reads TGTGCCTGGACCCAGGGGGGAAACACCATATATTTT. Its protein is CAWTQGGNTIYF.

This rearrangement joins TRBV19 to TRBJ1-5; 8 bases are a match to TRBD1. Germline-derived CDR1 and CDR2 are LNHDA and SQIVND (reference sequence). The V and J ends lost 5 bases and 7 bases, in that order; junction bases with no gene match: 7. The CDR3 totals 14 residues. The CDR3 spells CASSVTGGEQPQHF. The CDR3 DNA is TGTGCCAGTAGTGTTACAGGGGGGGAACAGCCCCAGCATTTT.

This rearrangement joins TRBV27 to TRBJ1-1, with TRBD1 as a possible D gene (5 bases). This CDR3 has 12 amino acids. Germline CDR1 MNHEY, CDR2 SMNVEV (reference sequence). Deletions cut 6 bases from V and 8 bases from J, with 13 bases between. In nucleotides, the CDR3 is TGTGCCAGCAGCCCCATGCAGGGAGAAGCTTTCTTT. It is translated as CASSPMQGEAFF.

The chain links TRBV5-1 to TRBJ2-3, with 7 bases lining up with TRBD2. The V gene's germline CDR1 is SGHRS and CDR2 YFSETQ. This CDR3 is built from 18 residues. V lost 4 bases and J lost 2; bases outside the gene matches: 16. CDR3 loop: CASSLYSGSTLTTDTQYF. The CDR3 coding sequence is TGCGCCAGCAGCCTATATAGCGGGTCCACATTAACCACAGATACGCAGTATTTT.

The chain carries TRBV4-1 and TRBJ2-1, with 8 bases fitting TRBD2. Germline V CDR1 and CDR2: MGHRA, YSYEKL. J gave up 4 bases and V 0 bases, and 11 bases lay outside the gene matches. The CDR3 is 18 amino acids. In nucleotides, the CDR3 is TGCGCCAGCAGCCAAGAGGAACCCAGCGGGGGCCCTTACAATGAGCAGTTCTTC. Amino acids: CASSQEEPSGGPYNEQFF.

CDR3 nucleotide sequence: TGCACCAGCAGCTCTAGTACTCCCCCACTAGCGTACAGCTCCTACAATGAGCAGTTCTTC. Translated: CTSSSSTPPLAYSSYNEQFF. The V gene is TRBV1, the J gene TRBJ2-1; the table names TRBD2, a call not compared with the DNA. TRBV1 is designated a pseudogene. The CDR3 is 20 amino acids.

This chain's CDR3 is CATSDFSNSGERYNEQFF. DNA of the CDR3: TGTGCCACCAGTGATTTTTCAAATTCGGGGGAGCGGTACAATGAGCAGTTCTTC. The chain carries TRBV24-1 and TRBJ2-1; maybe TRBD2 (6 bases). V lost 1 base, J lost 4 bases, and 19 bases lay in between. This CDR3 contains 18 residues. CDR1 and CDR2 from the germline V gene are KGHDR and SFDVKD.

The chain joins TRBV6-5 to TRBJ2-6, with 8 positions matching TRBD1. The germline gives CDR1 MNHEY, CDR2 SVGAGI. V shed 7 bases and J 2 bases; nucleotides not matched to a gene: 4. CDR3 size: 15 residues. The CDR3 DNA sequence: TGTGCCAGCACTGCGGACAGGGCTGGGGCCAACGTCCTGACTTTC. This translates into CASTADRAGANVLTF.